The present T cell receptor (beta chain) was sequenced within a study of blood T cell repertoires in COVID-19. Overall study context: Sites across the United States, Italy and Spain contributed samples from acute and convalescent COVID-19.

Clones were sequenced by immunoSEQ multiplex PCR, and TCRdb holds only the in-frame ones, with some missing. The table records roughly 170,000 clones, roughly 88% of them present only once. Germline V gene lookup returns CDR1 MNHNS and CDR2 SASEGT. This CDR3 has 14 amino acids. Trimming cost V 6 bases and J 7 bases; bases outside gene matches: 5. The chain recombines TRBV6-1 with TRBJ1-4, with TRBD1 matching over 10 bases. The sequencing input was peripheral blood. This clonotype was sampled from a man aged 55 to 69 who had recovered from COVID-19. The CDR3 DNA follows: TGTGCCAGCAGCAGGACAGGGGGGACTGAAAAACTGTTTTTT. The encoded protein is CASSRTGGTEKLFF.